The 20 T cell receptor beta chains reported below all come from one sample, sequenced in a study of T cell changes during pregnancy in multiple sclerosis. This table comes from immunoSEQ multiplex PCR, and its TCRdb copy is limited to in-frame clones, with some not included. The table has about 120,000 clones, roughly 92% seen once. This specimen consisted of peripheral blood, obtained before pregnancy. Receptors originate from a female donor with multiple sclerosis, enrolled in a pregnancy study.

The chain is built from TRBV28 and TRBJ2-3, with TRBD1 identical over 7 bases. The CDR3 contains 13 residues. After removal of 5 bases from V and 9 bases from J, the junction contained 8 bases not matched to a gene. CDR1 MDHEN and CDR2 SYDVKM come from the germline V gene. The CDR3 sequence is CASSPNTGVTQYF. CDR3 nucleotide sequence: TGTGCCAGCAGTCCCAACACAGGGGTAACGCAGTATTTT.

The V gene is TRBV15, the J gene TRBJ1-4; D may be TRBD1 (5 bases). Trimming stripped 3 bases from V and 8 bases from J, with 10 bases between. The CDR3 contains 13 residues. The germline V gene has CDR1 LNHNV and CDR2 YYDKDF (reference sequence). CDR3 DNA: TGTGCCACCAGCAGGGGGGGACCGGAAAAACTGTTTTTT. The encoded protein is CATSRGGPEKLFF.

V is TRBV19 and J is TRBJ2-3; TRBD1 aligns across 9 bases. Germline-derived CDR1 and CDR2 are LNHDA and SQIVND (reference sequence). This CDR3 is built from 15 residues. After removal of 4 bases from V and 2 bases from J, the junction contained 4 bases not matched to a gene. CDR3 in amino acids: CASSRGQGITDTQYF. CDR3 sequence (DNA): TGTGCCAGTAGTAGAGGACAGGGGATCACAGATACGCAGTATTTT.

J is TRBJ2-2 and V is TRBV5-1; unclear D gene. CDR1 is SGHRS, CDR2 YFSETQ, per germline. The V and J ends lost 0 bases and 0 bases respectively, with 6 bases between them. This CDR3 contains 15 residues. Here the CDR3 DNA reads TGCGCCAGCAGCTTGGGTAATGCGAACACCGGGGAGCTGTTTTTT. Its translation: CASSLGNANTGELFF. Complete variable domain (other parts from reference TRBV5-1 and TRBJ2-2): KAGVTQTPRYLIKTRGQQVTLSCSPISGHRSVSWYQQTPGQGLQFLFEYFSETQRNKGNFPGRFSGRQFSNSRSEMNVSTLELGDSALYLCASSLGNANTGELFFGEGSRLTVL.

The CDR3 DNA is TGTGCCAGTAGTTTGACACCAACTAATGAAAAACTGTTTTTT. Translating gives CASSLTPTNEKLFF. The V and J genes are TRBV19 and TRBJ1-4; D gene unclear. This CDR3 has 14 amino acids. Germline CDR1 reads LNHDA; CDR2 reads SQIVND (reference sequence). Trimming left V 5 bases short and J 0 bases short, with 7 bases between.

V and J are TRBV28 and TRBJ1-1; 10 nucleotides match TRBD1. Trimming took 5 bases from V and 3 from J; bases not matched to a gene: 9. The CDR3 spans 16 residues. Germline CDR1 and CDR2: MDHEN and SYDVKM. CDR3 residues: CASSPLDRGRDTEAFF. The CDR3 DNA reads as TGTGCCAGCAGTCCACTCGACAGGGGGCGGGACACTGAAGCTTTCTTT.

This sequence joins TRBV4-1 and TRBJ1-2, with D uncertain. The CDR3 is made up of 14 amino acids. Trimming shortened V by 0 bases and J by 0 bases, and 5 bases separated the two germline ends. Per the germline V gene, CDR1 is MGHRA and CDR2 is YSYEKL. The CDR3 protein is CASSQDYTNYGYTF. Written as DNA, the CDR3 is TGCGCCAGCAGCCAAGATTATACTAACTATGGCTACACCTTC.

The chain has TRBV6-5 and TRBJ2-7, with 8 nucleotides matching TRBD1. The V gene end was trimmed by 6 bases and the J gene end by 0 bases; junction bases not matched to a gene: 4. Germline V CDR1 and CDR2: MNHEY, SVGAGI. The CDR3 has 14 residues. The CDR3 DNA follows: TGTGCCAGCAGAGGGACAGGAGGCTCCTACGAGCAGTACTTC. This gives the protein CASRGTGGSYEQYF.

The chain links TRBV5-8 to TRBJ1-5, with D tentatively TRBD1 (6 bases). The germline V gene has CDR1 SGHTS and CDR2 YDEGEE. CDR3 length equals 13 residues. Trimming removed 2 bases at V and 9 bases at J, with 12 bases between. In DNA, the CDR3 is TGTGCCAGCAGCTTCGGGACCAGGGGGCCCCAGCATTTT. As protein: CASSFGTRGPQHF.

V is TRBV14 and J is TRBJ2-7; D perhaps matches TRBD1 (6 bases). There are 15 residues in the CDR3. Germline-derived CDR1 and CDR2 are SGHDN and FVKESK. With 1 base removed from V and 4 bases from J, the gap between germline ends came to 14 bases. CDR3 loop: CASSQGGWDKYEQYF. For the CDR3, the DNA is TGTGCCAGCAGCCAAGGCGGTTGGGACAAATACGAGCAGTACTTC.

The chain is built from TRBV7-6 and TRBJ1-2; 7 bases align to TRBD1. The CDR3 contains 15 residues. Unmatched junction bases numbered 13, after V lost 4 bases and J lost 8 bases. Germline CDR1 reads SGHVS; CDR2 reads FNYEAQ. In DNA form, the CDR3 reads TGTGCCAGCAGCTCTCGTCTAGGGGGCGCGGGGGGCTACACCTTC. The encoded protein is CASSSRLGGAGGYTF. Together with reference TRBV7-6 and TRBJ1-2, the CDR3 gives the full variable domain: GAGVSQSPRYKVTKRGQDVALRCDPISGHVSLYWYRQALGQGPEFLTYFNYEAQQDKSGLPNDRFSAERPEGSISTLTIQRTEQRDSAMYRCASSSRLGGAGGYTFGSGTRLTVV.

The chain couples TRBV2 to TRBJ2-7; 9 bases agree with TRBD2. The CDR3 length is 12 residues. V dropped 8 bases and J dropped 5; count of bases not matched to a gene: 4. CDR1 is SNHLY and CDR2 is FYNNEI in the germline V gene. CDR3 coding DNA: TGTGCCAGCGGACTAGCGAGTGACGAGCAGTACTTC. Its translation: CASGLASDEQYF.

The chain carries TRBV28 and TRBJ2-2; 9 bases are shared with TRBD1. Germline loops: CDR1 MDHEN, CDR2 SYDVKM. CDR3 length: 17 amino acids. V was pared by 4 bases and J by 4 bases, with 10 bases of the junction left unmatched. Written as DNA, the CDR3 is TGTGCCAGCAGTTCCGGTGGTGGGACAGGGCTCACCGGGGAGCTGTTTTTT. Translation gives CASSSGGGTGLTGELFF.

The J gene is TRBJ2-5, the V gene TRBV9; 9 nucleotides agree with TRBD1. Germline CDR1 is SGDLS and CDR2 is YYNGEE. V dropped 4 bases and J dropped 5; count of bases not matched to a gene: 6. The CDR3 spans 14 residues. In DNA, the CDR3 is TGTGCCAGCAGCCCTTGGGACAGGGAGGAGACCCAGTACTTC. It specifies CASSPWDREETQYF.

The CDR3 bases are TGCGCCAGCAGCTTGGCCTGGCCTAGCGGGAGCGGCGGGCCGTTCTTC. It translates to CASSLAWPSGSGGPFF. The rearrangement uses TRBV5-1 and TRBJ2-1; TRBD2 matches at 10 bases. The CDR3 runs 16 residues. The ends lost 0 bases at V and 15 bases at J; junction bases unmatched: 15. Germline V gene lookup returns CDR1 SGHRS and CDR2 YFSETQ.

The gene calls are TRBV7-7 and TRBJ2-5; D is unclear. The CDR3 extends over 15 amino acids. Trimming removed 1 base at V and 0 bases at J, with 9 bases between. CDR1 is SSHAT and CDR2 is FNYEAQ in the germline V gene (reference sequence). The CDR3 sequence: CASSLDAGNQETQYF. Written as DNA, the CDR3 is TGTGCCAGCAGCTTAGATGCAGGCAACCAAGAGACCCAGTACTTC.

This chain connects TRBV7-3 to TRBJ2-1; 13 nucleotides agree with TRBD2. The ends lost 5 bases at V and 9 bases at J; junction bases unmatched: 10. CDR1 is SGHTA, CDR2 FQGTGA, per germline. The CDR3 extends over 16 amino acids. DNA for the CDR3: TGTGCCAGCAGCCGTACTGGACTAGCGGGAGAAGTTGAGCAGTTCTTC. Amino acid sequence: CASSRTGLAGEVEQFF.

The rearrangement joins TRBV7-9 to TRBJ1-5, with D perhaps matching TRBD1 (5 bases). V lost 7 bases and J 1 base, leaving 14 bases between the germline ends. From germline, CDR1 is SEHNR and CDR2 FQNEAQ (reference sequence). The CDR3 runs to 15 residues. Here the CDR3 reads CASTFGGGSNQPQHF. CDR3 in DNA: TGTGCCAGCACCTTCGGGGGGGGAAGCAATCAGCCCCAGCATTTT.

The chain recombines TRBV13 with TRBJ2-1; TRBD2 matches 8 bases. Trimming at V came to 0 bases and at J to 5 bases, leaving 15 bases not matched to a gene. The germline CDR1 and CDR2 sequences are PRHDT and FYEKMQ (reference sequence). CDR3 length: 19 residues. The CDR3 DNA sequence: TGTGCCAGCAGCTTAGGAACCACCTTTGGCGGGGGGCCCCACAATGAGCAGTTCTTC. Translated: CASSLGTTFGGGPHNEQFF. Filled out from reference TRBV13 and TRBJ2-1, the complete variable domain reads AAGVIQSPRHLIKEKRETATLKCYPIPRHDTVYWYQQGPGQDPQFLISFYEKMQSDKGSIPDRFSAQQFSDYHSELNMSSLELGDSALYFCASSLGTTFGGGPHNEQFFGPGTRLTVL.

This sequence joins TRBV7-3 and TRBJ2-3; D not resolved. CDR3 size: 13 residues. V lost 4 bases, J lost 4 bases, and 9 bases lay in between. Germline CDR1 is SGHTA and CDR2 is FQGTGA. The CDR3 reads CASSWQRADTQYF. The CDR3 coding sequence is TGTGCCAGCAGCTGGCAGCGTGCAGATACGCAGTATTTT.